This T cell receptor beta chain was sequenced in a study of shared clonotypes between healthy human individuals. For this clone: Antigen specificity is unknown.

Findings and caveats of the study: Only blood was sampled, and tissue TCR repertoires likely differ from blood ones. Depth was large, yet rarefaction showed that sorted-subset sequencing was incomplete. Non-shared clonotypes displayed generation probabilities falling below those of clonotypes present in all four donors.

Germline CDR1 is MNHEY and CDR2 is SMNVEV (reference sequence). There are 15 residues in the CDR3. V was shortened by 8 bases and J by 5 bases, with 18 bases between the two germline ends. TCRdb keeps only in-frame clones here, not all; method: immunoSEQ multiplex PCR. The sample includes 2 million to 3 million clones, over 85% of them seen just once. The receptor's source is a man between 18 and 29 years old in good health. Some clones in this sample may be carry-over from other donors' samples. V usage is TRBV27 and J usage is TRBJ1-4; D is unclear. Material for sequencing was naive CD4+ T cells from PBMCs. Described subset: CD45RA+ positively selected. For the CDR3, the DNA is TGTGCCAGCGGCTGGACGAGAACCTACAATGAAAAACTGTTTTTT. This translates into CASGWTRTYNEKLFF.